This entry describes one T cell receptor beta chain. Antigen specificity is unknown. Looked up from germline, CDR1 is SQVTM and CDR2 is ANQGSEA. CDR3 length: 13 residues. Trimming took off 6 bases at V and 4 bases at J, with 13 bases between the two ends. One entry per CDR3 protein, called by TCRdb with MiXCR from the 5' RACE reads. The data contain hundreds of thousands of distinct CDR3 sequences, 15% to 20% of them singletons. This entry is derived from a study of T-cell memory formation after mild COVID-19. Study in general: Most TCR clusters belonged to a single donor.

Study results and caveats: Clones that contracted from day 15 to 85 were balanced CD4/CD8, while later expanders leaned CD4+. Cross-reactive memory appears to have joined, as suggested by some responding clones showing up in pre-infection memory. Contracting CD4+ clones were located mainly in CM and EM, and CD8+ clones in EMRA.

This chain connects TRBV29-1 to TRBJ1-5, with D perhaps TRBD1 (5 bases). The sequence was collected from an adult woman who had mild COVID-19 (a few samples of this study predate the infection). Cell type and time point are not known. Source material: PBMCs or a T cell subset sorted from them (not recorded which). The chain's CDR3 is CSVLGARNQPQHF. The CDR3 bases are TGCAGCGTCCTCGGGGCCCGAAATCAGCCCCAGCATTTT.